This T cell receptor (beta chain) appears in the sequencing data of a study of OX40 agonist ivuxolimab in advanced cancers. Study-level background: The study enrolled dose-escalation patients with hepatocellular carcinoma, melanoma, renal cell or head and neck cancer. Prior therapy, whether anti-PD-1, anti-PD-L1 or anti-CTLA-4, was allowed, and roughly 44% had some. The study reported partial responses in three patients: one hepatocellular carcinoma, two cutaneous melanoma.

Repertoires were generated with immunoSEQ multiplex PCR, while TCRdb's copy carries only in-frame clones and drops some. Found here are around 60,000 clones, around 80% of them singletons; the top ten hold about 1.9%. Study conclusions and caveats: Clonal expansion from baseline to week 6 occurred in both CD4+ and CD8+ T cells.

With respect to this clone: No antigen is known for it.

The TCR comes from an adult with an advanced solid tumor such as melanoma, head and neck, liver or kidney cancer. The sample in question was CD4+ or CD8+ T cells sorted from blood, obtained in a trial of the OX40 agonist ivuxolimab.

The CDR3 reads CASSWTGIPGANVLTF. CDR3 in DNA: TGTGCCAGCAGCTGGACAGGGATCCCTGGGGCCAACGTCCTGACTTTC. This chain links TRBV5-5 with TRBJ2-6; TRBD1 matches at 8 bases. The trim removed 3 bases at V and 2 bases at J, leaving 4 bases unmatched. This CDR3 spans 16 amino acids. Germline CDR1 and CDR2: SGHKS and YYEKEE (reference sequence). The full variable domain, rest sourced from reference TRBV5-5 and TRBJ2-6, is DAGVTQSPTHLIKTRGQQVTLRCSPISGHKSVSWYQQVLGQGPQFIFQYYEKEERGRGNFPDRFSARQFPNYSSELNVNALLLGDSALYLCASSWTGIPGANVLTFGAGSRLTVL.